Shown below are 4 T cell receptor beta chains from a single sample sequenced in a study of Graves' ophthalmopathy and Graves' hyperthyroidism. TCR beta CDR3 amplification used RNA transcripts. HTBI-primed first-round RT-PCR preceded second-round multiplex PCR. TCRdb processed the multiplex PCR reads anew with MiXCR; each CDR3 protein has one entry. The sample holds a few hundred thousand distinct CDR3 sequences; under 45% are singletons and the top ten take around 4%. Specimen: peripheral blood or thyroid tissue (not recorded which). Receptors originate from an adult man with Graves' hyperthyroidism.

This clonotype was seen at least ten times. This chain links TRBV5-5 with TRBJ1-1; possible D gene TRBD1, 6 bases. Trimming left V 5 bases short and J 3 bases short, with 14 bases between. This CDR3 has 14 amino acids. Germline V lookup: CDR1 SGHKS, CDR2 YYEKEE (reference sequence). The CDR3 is CASRRTGWDTEAFF. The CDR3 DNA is TGTGCCAGCAGACGAACAGGGTGGGACACTGAAGCTTTCTTT.

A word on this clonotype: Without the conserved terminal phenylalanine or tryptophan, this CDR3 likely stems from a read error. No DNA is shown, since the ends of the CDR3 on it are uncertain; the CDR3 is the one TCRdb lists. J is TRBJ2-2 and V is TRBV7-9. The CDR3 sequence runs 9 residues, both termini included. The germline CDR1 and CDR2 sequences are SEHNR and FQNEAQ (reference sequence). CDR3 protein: CASSLARFI.

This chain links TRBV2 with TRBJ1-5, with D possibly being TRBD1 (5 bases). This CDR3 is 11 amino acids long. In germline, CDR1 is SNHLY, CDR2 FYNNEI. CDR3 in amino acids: CATGAGQPQHF. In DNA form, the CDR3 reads TGTGCTACTGGGGCAGGTCAGCCCCAGCATTTT.

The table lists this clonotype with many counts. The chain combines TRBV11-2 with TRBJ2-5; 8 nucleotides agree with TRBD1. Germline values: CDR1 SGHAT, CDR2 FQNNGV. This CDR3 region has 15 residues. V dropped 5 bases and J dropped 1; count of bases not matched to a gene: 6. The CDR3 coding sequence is TGTGCCAGCAGCCCTACGGGACAGGTCCAAGAGACCCAGTACTTC. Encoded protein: CASSPTGQVQETQYF.